This T cell receptor (beta chain) was documented in a study of T cells in Graves' hyperthyroidism and ophthalmopathy (dated by TCRdb to the late 2010s). For context, the study as a whole: Peripheral blood samples were taken at the time of initial diagnosis, prior to any treatment. Thyroid tissue and blood T-cell repertoires from six or seven Graves' hyperthyroidism patients were also compared in the study. After blood sampling, hyperthyroidism patients were treated with methimazole at a starting dose of 30 mg daily, and ophthalmopathy patients were treated with high-dose intravenous methylprednisolone. For training and testing, the 95 to 100 patients in the discovery cohort were randomly divided in a 7:3 ratio. A discovery cohort of about a hundred patients, roughly 45 with Graves' ophthalmopathy and approximately 57 with stable Graves' hyperthyroidism, was used to find distinguishing TCR V-J signatures. Whether ophthalmopathy could be predicted prospectively was tested in an independent validation cohort made up of roughly 19 hyperthyroidism patients plus 17 patients who later progressed to ophthalmopathy. The paper describes TCR Vbeta CDR3 sequencing of 130 to 150 peripheral blood samples, made up of 43 ophthalmopathy patients, 70 to 75 hyperthyroidism patients and 17 progressor patients.

Amplification of TCR beta CDR3 regions was carried out from RNA transcripts. For the first round of RT-PCR on the TCR CDR3, the HTBI primer set was used together with the Qiagen OneStep RT-PCR kit. Libraries were constructed in a second round of multiplex PCR, after which size selection and purification were performed. Paired-end sequencing of the libraries was performed with 100 bp reads on an Illumina HiSeq2000. On the authors' methods: Raw data were processed with SOAPnuke, discarding reads with adapters, uncalled bases, mean Phred below 15, or no exact constant-primer or identifier match. COPE v1.2.5 was used to merge the high-quality paired reads, and each unique nucleotide sequence was defined as a clonotype. MiTCR v1.1 was used to align the clonotypes against IMGT TRBV, TRBD and TRBJ reference segments. The analysis included only V-J combinations with a frequency above 0.0001, which together covered 99% to 99.2% of the repertoires. The TCS score was defined as the ratio of F50 (clonal expansion) to E x V (chaos), calculated using BLOSUM62-based TCRdist between CDR3 peptides within each V-J. Welch's t-statistics and random forest reduced 514 V-J features to about 13, which were used in a naive Bayes classifier (R e1071). Through fastp at Q25 and MiXCR, TCRdb rebuilt clones from the public reads, retaining in-frame beta chains. Rows merge per CDR3 protein into single entries with the most common DNA and genes. These V and J calls derive from TCRdb rather than the authors' analysis. Across this sample there are more than 300,000 distinct CDR3 sequences, with less than 20% seen only once. Jointly, the top ten make up 35% to 45% of the sample.

On this clonotype: The target of this receptor is not known. A much larger clone is a single base away; this may be a read error.

Study-level results and caveats: Most expanded thyroid clonotypes (frequency above 0.001) were also found in blood, which suggests that blood repertoires may mirror thyroid immune responses. In validation, progression to ophthalmopathy was predicted by the model with 55% to 71% sensitivity and 72% to 80% specificity, a median of about 6 months before onset. No statistical method was used to set the sample size in advance, and investigators knew the group allocation. A model built on a 13 V-J signature distinguished ophthalmopathy from stable hyperthyroidism, reaching 87.88% sensitivity and 81.08% specificity in cross-validation and 80%/75% in testing.

Ophthalmopathy patients had moderately to severely active disease, with a Clinical Activity Score of 3 or more, a NOSPECS grade of 4 or more, and a disease duration of less than 3 months. Patients with uncontrolled infections, other autoimmune diseases, pregnancy or lactation were excluded. Clinical symptoms, serum thyroxine and TRAb, thyroid ultrasound, and orbital computed tomography formed the basis for the diagnoses. PBMCs were separated from under 11 ml of fresh peripheral blood using Ficoll-Paque density gradient centrifugation. Total RNA was extracted using Trizol reagent, and RNA quality was assessed on an Agilent 2100 Bioanalyzer. The sequence came from a man in his late teens or twenties with Graves' ophthalmopathy. Material: blood.

The CDR3 region: CASSEDGSYEQYF. The DNA is TGTGCCAGCAGTGAGGACGGGTCCTACGAGCAGTACTTC. This chain joins TRBV6-1 to TRBJ2-7; too little of a D gene remains to name it. The germline V gene yields MNHNS for CDR1 and SASEGT for CDR2. V and J lose 3 bases and 1 base, and a span of 7 bases separates them. The CDR3 holds 13 amino acids from the cysteine to the phenylalanine. Just the 39-base CDR3 DNA is kept, in frame starting at base 1.